This is a list of T cell receptor beta chains from one sample in a study of T cells after yellow fever vaccination. TCRdb reprocessed the 5' RACE reads via MiXCR and lists one record per CDR3 protein. The data contain 300,000 or so distinct CDR3 sequences, around 10% of them seen just once; the ten biggest clones take up around 3.4%. The source was CD4+ T cells sorted from PBMCs, collected 5 days after the yellow fever booster vaccination. These receptors all stem from a young man who received the YFV17D yellow fever vaccine. Each CDR3 is given with its conserved first and last residue. D genes are given only for firm matches. A row's size may be missing; if present it is once, few, many or a size class.

d_gene	v_gene	j_gene	abundance	CDR3nt	CDR3aa
.	TRBV6-5	TRBJ1-5	.	TGTGCCAGCCACACGGGTGACCAGCCCCAGCATTTT	CASHTGDQPQHF
TRBD1	TRBV6-6	TRBJ1-1	many	TGTGCCAGCAGTTATCAGGGGGGAGGCACTGAAGCTTTCTTT	CASSYQGGGTEAFF
.	TRBV3-1	TRBJ2-7	.	TGTGCCAGCAGCCAAAACACAGGCTACGAGCAGTACTTC	CASSQNTGYEQYF
TRBD1	TRBV20-1	TRBJ1-3	few	TGCAGTGCCCGGGGACAGGGCAGAAACACCATATATTTT	CSARGQGRNTIYF
.	TRBV20-1	TRBJ2-1	.	TGCAGTGCTAGAGTCCCAACTAGCCCTTACAATGAGCAGTTCTTC	CSARVPTSPYNEQFF
.	TRBV11-2	TRBJ1-6	.	TGTGCCAGCAGCTTAGTTGCTTGGGAAGCGGGTTCACCCCTCCACTTT	CASSLVAWEAGSPLHF
TRBD2	TRBV3-1	TRBJ2-3	.	TGTGCCAGCAGCCGTAGACTAGCCTCAGATACGCAGTATTTT	CASSRRLASDTQYF
.	TRBV10-1	TRBJ2-5	few	TGCGCCAGCAGTTCACAGGGTGTGGAGACCCAGTACTTC	CASSSQGVETQYF
.	TRBV5-1	TRBJ1-2	many	TGCGCCAGCAGCTTGGACATTCTAGGTGGCTACACCTTC	CASSLDILGGYTF
TRBD1	TRBV12-3/TRBV12-4	TRBJ1-3	.	TGTGCCAGCAGGTCGGGACAGTACGTTGGAAACACCATATATTTT	CASRSGQYVGNTIYF
TRBD1	TRBV7-2	TRBJ2-7	many	TGTGCCAGCAGCTTAGAGTCAGGGGGCGGCGAGCAGTACTTC	CASSLESGGGEQYF
TRBD1	TRBV30	TRBJ1-1	few	TGTGCCTGGAGCCGGGACAGCTTGAACACTGAAGCTTTCTTT	CAWSRDSLNTEAFF
.	TRBV6-1	TRBJ1-2	few	TGTGCCAGCACCGAATCCATTGGAGGCTACACCTTC	CASTESIGGYTF
.	TRBV15	TRBJ1-4	many	TGTGCCACCAGCAGAGGGGGTTCAACTAATGAAAAACTGTTTTTT	CATSRGGSTNEKLFF
.	TRBV6-1	TRBJ2-5	.	TGTGCCAGCACTACCGGGACACCTCAAGAGACCCAGTACTTC	CASTTGTPQETQYF
.	TRBV20-1	TRBJ1-1	many	TGCAGTGCTAGCGCGGGGAGGAACACTGAAGCTTTCTTT	CSASAGRNTEAFF
.	TRBV6-2/TRBV6-3	TRBJ2-2	few	TGTGCCAGCAGCCGACCAGGGGGGGAGCTGTTTTTT	CASSRPGGELFF
TRBD2	TRBV5-8	TRBJ2-1	.	TGTGCCAGCAGCTTTGGGACTAGCGCCGACAATGAGCAGTTCTTC	CASSFGTSADNEQFF
TRBD1	TRBV30	TRBJ1-1	few	TGTGCCTGGTACAGGGGAAGACTGAACACTGAAGCTTTCTTT	CAWYRGRLNTEAFF
TRBD1	TRBV29-1	TRBJ1-2	few	TGCAGCGTTAGGGGGCAAGGTGACTATGGCTACACCTTC	CSVRGQGDYGYTF
.	TRBV18	TRBJ2-3	many	TGTGCCAGCTCACCACCGGTCCGCACAGATACGCAGTATTTT	CASSPPVRTDTQYF
TRBD1	TRBV12-3/TRBV12-4	TRBJ1-2	few	TGTGCCAGCAGCTACCGGACAGGGGGCGCGAGCTATGGCTACACCTTC	CASSYRTGGASYGYTF
.	TRBV5-1	TRBJ1-4	few	TGCGCCAGCAGCTTGGGGGGCGCTGAAAAACTGTTTTTT	CASSLGGAEKLFF
TRBD1	TRBV6-2/TRBV6-3	TRBJ2-2	.	TGTGCCAGCAAGCGGACAGGGGGCACCGGGGAGCTGTTTTTT	CASKRTGGTGELFF
.	TRBV6-2/TRBV6-3	TRBJ1-1	many	TGTGCCAGCAGCACTGGACAGAGGGGACCTGAAGCTTTCTTT	CASSTGQRGPEAFF
.	TRBV5-6	TRBJ1-5	few	TGTGCCAGCAGCTTGGACAGGGTATGGCAGCCCCAGCATTTT	CASSLDRVWQPQHF
.	TRBV20-1	TRBJ2-7	many	TGCAGTGCTAGGTCTGGGCAAACCTACGAGCAGTACTTC	CSARSGQTYEQYF
.	TRBV15	TRBJ2-7	few	TGTGCCACCAGCAGAGATACGGCGGGGGAGCAGTACTTC	CATSRDTAGEQYF
TRBD1	TRBV5-1	TRBJ2-5	few	TGCGCCAGCAGCTTGGGCCGACAGGGCGGGGAGACCCAGTACTTC	CASSLGRQGGETQYF
TRBD1	TRBV3-1	TRBJ1-2	.	TGTGCCAGCAGCCAAAGCGCGGACAGGAAGTATGGCTACACCTTC	CASSQSADRKYGYTF
TRBD1	TRBV7-9	TRBJ1-6	few	TGTGCCAGCAGCCAGACAGGGACTTCACCCCTCCACTTT	CASSQTGTSPLHF
TRBD2	TRBV6-2/TRBV6-3	TRBJ2-3	.	TGTGCCAGCAGTTACTTGACTAGCGGGGGAGGAGATACGCAGTATTTT	CASSYLTSGGGDTQYF
.	TRBV5-1	TRBJ2-4	many	TGCGCCAGCAGCTTCCGACCCCAATTAGCCAAAAACATTCAGTACTTC	CASSFRPQLAKNIQYF
TRBD1	TRBV29-1	TRBJ2-3	few	TGCAGCGTTGAGGAGGACAGGGTGAGGACAGATACGCAGTATTTT	CSVEEDRVRTDTQYF
.	TRBV4-2	TRBJ2-7	.	TGTGCCAGCAGCCAATCCACGGGGTCTCTCTACGAGCAGTACTTC	CASSQSTGSLYEQYF
TRBD1	TRBV7-2	TRBJ2-1	few	TGTGCCAGCAGCTTAGCCCCCGGGACAGTCTACAATGAGCAGTTCTTC	CASSLAPGTVYNEQFF
TRBD1	TRBV20-1	TRBJ1-5	few	TGCAGTGCTAGAGGGAGACAGGGGGCCCCCAATCAGCCCCAGCATTTT	CSARGRQGAPNQPQHF
.	TRBV12-3/TRBV12-4	TRBJ1-6	few	TGTGCCAGCAGTACCAGTGTCTCCTATAATTCACCCCTCCACTTT	CASSTSVSYNSPLHF
.	TRBV6-1	TRBJ1-1	.	TGTGCCAGCAGTGAAAGGGGTGGTTTCACTGAAGCTTTCTTT	CASSERGGFTEAFF
.	TRBV20-1	TRBJ1-6	.	TGCAGTGCTAGATTCGGCCCGAATAATTCACCCCTCCACTTT	CSARFGPNNSPLHF
.	TRBV6-2/TRBV6-3	TRBJ2-3	many	TGTGCCAGCAGTTATGGAGATACGCAGTATTTT	CASSYGDTQYF
TRBD2	TRBV10-3	TRBJ2-2	many	TGTGCCATCGCGGCGGGGGCGAACACCGGGGAGCTGTTTTTT	CAIAAGANTGELFF